Below, one TCR beta chain is given with its context. Its antigen is currently not known. No qualities accompany the bases; no much larger clone lies one base away. The entry originates in a study of T cell responses to AZD1222 COVID-19 vaccine (dated by TCRdb to the early 2020s). In the study overall: A total of approximately 250 trial participants underwent TCR sequencing, of whom some 200 had received two doses of AZD1222 and around 25 had received two doses of the MenACWY control vaccine. Trial participants were enrolled into age subgroups of 18-55, 56-69 and 70-plus years, which contained roughly 140, 27 and 60 TCR-sequenced participants, respectively. Here is what the overall study found, with its caveats: The 56-69-year group was small, and its depth increase did not reach significance, likely because of low power. CD4 TCRs associated with the vaccine covered the entire spike protein, and the dominant responses were in regions 160-218 and 743-854. Participants were mostly white British, with more females than males. The authors suggested clonal diversity may have been underestimated. After two AZD1222 doses, both the breadth and the depth of spike-specific TCRs were significantly higher than at day 0 and than in MenACWY recipients. Because no samples from the day 14 peak response were available, repertoires could be characterized only after the peak T cell response. Conclusions about previously exposed vaccinees are limited, since just 6 or 7 AZD1222 recipients were seropositive for SARS-CoV-2 at baseline. Epitopes outside the regions mutated in the B.1.351 and B.1.1.7 variants were reportedly recognized by nearly half of the unique spike-specific TCRs.

The CDR3 regions of human TCRbeta chains were subjected to immunosequencing. In the source study's methods: Repertoire TCRs were checked for matches against a reference library of SARS-CoV-2-specific TCRs that had been generated using the MIRA antigen-specificity platform. Breadth meant the fraction of unique TCRs that were SARS-CoV-2-associated, whereas depth meant the fraction of total T cells that were SARS-CoV-2-associated. Each spike-specific TCR was assigned to its reactive spike region and to a CD4 or CD8 class using the MIRA data. Log10-transformed breadth and depth values were compared by one-way ANOVA with Sidak's multiple comparisons tests. Sourced from immuneACCESS, this table was stored by TCRdb with only in-frame sequences that have V and J called. A share of the clones is absent; for the studies checked, an unresolved V gene accounts for under half, and the remainder has no known explanation. V, J and clone size reflect that table, while D and trimming were determined from the DNA. The sample table shows some 200,000 clones, and approximately 90% are seen once. The ten largest clones add up to about 4% of the sample.

The sample's time point, from its label and the paper: about 28 days (+/-7) after the second vaccine dose. The label giving this sample's treatment or condition can be read as: meningococcal conjugate vaccine given as trial control. Samples from vaccinated people were obtained from the UK trials COV001 and COV002, which included a single-blind randomized controlled phase 2/3 trial of AZD1222 (ChAdOx1 nCoV-19) in healthy adults. For TCRbeta chain sequencing, PBMC samples were collected from trial participants at day 0 and at day 28 after the second dose. Specimen: peripheral blood, collected 28 days after the second dose of the MenACWY control vaccine. This clonotype was sampled from an adult who received the MenACWY meningococcal vaccine as a control.

This receptor carries the CDR3 CASSALGGSPLHF. The DNA is as follows: TGTGCCAGCAGCGCGCTTGGGGGATCACCCCTCCACTTT. The chain uses TRBV2 and TRBJ1-6, and possibly TRBD1, on 5 matching bases. The CDR3 sequence holds 13 residues, the cysteine and phenylalanine included. This entry keeps only the CDR3 DNA: 39 bases, framed from base 1. V is reduced by 6 bases and J by 10 bases, leaving a spacing of 13 bases between them. In the germline V gene, CDR1 corresponds to SNHLY and CDR2 to FYNNEI.